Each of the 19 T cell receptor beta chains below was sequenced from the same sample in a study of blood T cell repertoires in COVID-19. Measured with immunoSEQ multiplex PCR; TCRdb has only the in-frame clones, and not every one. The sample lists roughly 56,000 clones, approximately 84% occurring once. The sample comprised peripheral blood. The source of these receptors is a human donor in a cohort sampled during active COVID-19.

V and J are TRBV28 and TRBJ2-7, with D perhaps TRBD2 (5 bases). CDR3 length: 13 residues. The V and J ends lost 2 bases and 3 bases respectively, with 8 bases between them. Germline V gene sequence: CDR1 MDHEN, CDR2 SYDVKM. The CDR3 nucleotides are TGTGCCAGCAGTTTAGCAGGAGGCTACGAGCAGTACTTC. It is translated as CASSLAGGYEQYF.

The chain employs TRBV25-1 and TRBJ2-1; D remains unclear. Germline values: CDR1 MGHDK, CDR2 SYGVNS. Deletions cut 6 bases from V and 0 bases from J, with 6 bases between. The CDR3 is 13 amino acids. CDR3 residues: CASRRYSYNEQFF. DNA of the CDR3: TGTGCCAGCAGGCGGTACTCCTACAATGAGCAGTTCTTC. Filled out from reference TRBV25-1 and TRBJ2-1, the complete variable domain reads EADIYQTPRYLVIGTGKKITLECSQTMGHDKMYWYQQDPGMELHLIHYSYGVNSTEKGDLSSESTVSRIRTEHFPLTLESARPSHTSQYLCASRRYSYNEQFFGPGTRLTVL.

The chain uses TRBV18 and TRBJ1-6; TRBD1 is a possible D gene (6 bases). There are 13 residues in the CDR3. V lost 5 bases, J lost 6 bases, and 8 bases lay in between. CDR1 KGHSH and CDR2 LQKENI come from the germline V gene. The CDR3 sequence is CASSSDSNSPLHF. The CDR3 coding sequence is TGTGCCAGCTCATCGGACAGTAATTCACCCCTCCACTTT.

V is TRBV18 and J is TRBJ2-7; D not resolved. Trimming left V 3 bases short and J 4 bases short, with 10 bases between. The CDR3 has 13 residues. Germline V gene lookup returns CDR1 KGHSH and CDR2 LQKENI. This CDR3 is CASSPRGRYEQYF. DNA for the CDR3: TGTGCCAGCTCACCCCGTGGTCGGTACGAGCAGTACTTC.

Here the CDR3 DNA reads TGTGCCACCAGTGAGCGGACTCAATCCGGGAATGAGCAGTTCTTC. Protein: CATSERTQSGNEQFF. The gene calls are TRBV24-1 and TRBJ2-1, with D possibly matching TRBD2 (5 bases). Germline values: CDR1 KGHDR, CDR2 SFDVKD. V dropped 4 bases and J dropped 7 bases, with 16 bases sitting between them. The CDR3 runs 15 residues.

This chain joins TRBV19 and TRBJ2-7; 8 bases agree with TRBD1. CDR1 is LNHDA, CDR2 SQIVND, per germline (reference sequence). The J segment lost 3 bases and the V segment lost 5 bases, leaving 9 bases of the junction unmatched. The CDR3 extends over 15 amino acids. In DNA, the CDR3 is TGTGCCAGTAGTGCCCGACAGGGGACCTACTACGAGCAGTACTTC. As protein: CASSARQGTYYEQYF.

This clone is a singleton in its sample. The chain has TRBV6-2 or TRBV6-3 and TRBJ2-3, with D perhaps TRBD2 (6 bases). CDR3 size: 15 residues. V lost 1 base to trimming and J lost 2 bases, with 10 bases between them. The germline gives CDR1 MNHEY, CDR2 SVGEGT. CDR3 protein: CASSYLGLNTDTQYF. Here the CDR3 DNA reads TGTGCCAGCAGTTACTTGGGACTCAACACAGATACGCAGTATTTT.

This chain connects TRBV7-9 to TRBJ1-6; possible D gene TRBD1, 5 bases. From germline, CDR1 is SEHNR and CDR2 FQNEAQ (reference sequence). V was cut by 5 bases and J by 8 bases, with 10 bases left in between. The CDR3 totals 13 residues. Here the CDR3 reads CASSPGADSPLHF. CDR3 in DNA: TGTGCCAGCAGCCCTGGGGCGGATTCACCCCTCCACTTT.

CDR3 nucleotides: TGTGCCAGCAGCGGCGGGACAGACTATGGCTACACCTTC. This gives the protein CASSGGTDYGYTF. The V and J genes are TRBV6-5 and TRBJ1-2, with TRBD1 matching over 7 bases. Losses at the gene ends were 6 bases for V and 3 bases for J; bases not matched to a gene: 4. The CDR3 runs 13 residues. Per germline, CDR1 MNHEY and CDR2 SVGAGI.

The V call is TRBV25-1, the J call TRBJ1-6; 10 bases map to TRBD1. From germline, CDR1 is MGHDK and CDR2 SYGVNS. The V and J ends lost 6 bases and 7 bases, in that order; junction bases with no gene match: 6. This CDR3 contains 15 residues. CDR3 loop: CASSRRTGGNSPLHF. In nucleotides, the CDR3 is TGTGCCAGCAGCAGAAGGACAGGGGGGAATTCACCCCTCCACTTT.

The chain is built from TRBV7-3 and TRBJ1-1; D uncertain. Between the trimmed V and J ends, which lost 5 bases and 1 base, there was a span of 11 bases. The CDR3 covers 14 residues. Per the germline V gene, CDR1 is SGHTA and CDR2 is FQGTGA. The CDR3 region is CASSPGRQNTEAFF. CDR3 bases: TGTGCCAGCAGCCCCGGGAGGCAGAACACTGAAGCTTTCTTT.

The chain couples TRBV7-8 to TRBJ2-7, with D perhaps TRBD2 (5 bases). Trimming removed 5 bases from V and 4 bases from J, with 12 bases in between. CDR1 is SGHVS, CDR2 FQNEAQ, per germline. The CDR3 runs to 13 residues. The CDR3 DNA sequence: TGTGCCAGCAGCCAGCGGACTTGGTACGAGCAGTACTTC. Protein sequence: CASSQRTWYEQYF.

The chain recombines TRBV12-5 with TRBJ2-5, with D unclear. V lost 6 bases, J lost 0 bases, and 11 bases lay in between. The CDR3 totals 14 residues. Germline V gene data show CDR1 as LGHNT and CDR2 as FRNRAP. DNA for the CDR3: TGTGCTAGTGGCTTAGACACCTACCAAGAGACCCAGTACTTC. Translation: CASGLDTYQETQYF.

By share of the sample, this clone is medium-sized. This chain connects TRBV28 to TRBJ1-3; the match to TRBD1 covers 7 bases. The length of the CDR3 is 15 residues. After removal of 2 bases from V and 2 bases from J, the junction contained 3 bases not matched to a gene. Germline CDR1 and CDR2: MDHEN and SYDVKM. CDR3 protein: CASSLNGQAGNTIYF. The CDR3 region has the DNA TGTGCCAGCAGTTTAAATGGACAGGCTGGAAACACCATATATTTT.

CDR3 sequence (DNA): TGTGCCAGCAGTTGGACAGCCCATAATTCACCCCTCCACTTT. Protein product: CASSWTAHNSPLHF. The rearrangement uses TRBV27 and TRBJ1-6; perhaps TRBD1 as D (6 bases). V was pared by 4 bases and J by 5 bases, with 9 bases between. Germline CDR1 is MNHEY and CDR2 is SMNVEV (reference sequence). The CDR3 has 14 residues.

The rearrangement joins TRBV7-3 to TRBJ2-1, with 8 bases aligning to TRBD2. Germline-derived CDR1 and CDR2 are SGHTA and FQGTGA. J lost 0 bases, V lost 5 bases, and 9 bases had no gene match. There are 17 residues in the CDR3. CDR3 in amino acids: CASSPRTGTSSYNEQFF. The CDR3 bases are TGTGCCAGCAGCCCCCGGACGGGGACTAGCTCCTACAATGAGCAGTTCTTC.

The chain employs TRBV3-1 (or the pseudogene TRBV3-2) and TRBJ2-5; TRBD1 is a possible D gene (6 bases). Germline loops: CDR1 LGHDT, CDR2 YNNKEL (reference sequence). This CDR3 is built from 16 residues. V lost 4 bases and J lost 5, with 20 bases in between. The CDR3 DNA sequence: TGTGCCAGCAGCCGGACAGACGGGTGGGCAATTGAGACCCAGTACTTC. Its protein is CASSRTDGWAIETQYF.

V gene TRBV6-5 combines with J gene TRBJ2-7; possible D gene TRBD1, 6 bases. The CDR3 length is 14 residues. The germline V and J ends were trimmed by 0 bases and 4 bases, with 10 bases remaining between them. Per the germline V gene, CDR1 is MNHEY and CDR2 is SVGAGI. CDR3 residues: CASSYSGRGYEQYF. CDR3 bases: TGTGCCAGCAGTTACTCCGGCAGGGGTTACGAGCAGTACTTC.

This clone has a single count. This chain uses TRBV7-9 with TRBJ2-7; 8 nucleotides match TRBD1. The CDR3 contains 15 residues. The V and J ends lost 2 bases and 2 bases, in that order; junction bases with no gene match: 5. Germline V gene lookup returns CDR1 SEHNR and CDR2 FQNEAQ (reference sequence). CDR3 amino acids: CASSLSQGATYEQYF. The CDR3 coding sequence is TGTGCCAGCAGCTTAAGCCAGGGGGCCACCTACGAGCAGTACTTC.